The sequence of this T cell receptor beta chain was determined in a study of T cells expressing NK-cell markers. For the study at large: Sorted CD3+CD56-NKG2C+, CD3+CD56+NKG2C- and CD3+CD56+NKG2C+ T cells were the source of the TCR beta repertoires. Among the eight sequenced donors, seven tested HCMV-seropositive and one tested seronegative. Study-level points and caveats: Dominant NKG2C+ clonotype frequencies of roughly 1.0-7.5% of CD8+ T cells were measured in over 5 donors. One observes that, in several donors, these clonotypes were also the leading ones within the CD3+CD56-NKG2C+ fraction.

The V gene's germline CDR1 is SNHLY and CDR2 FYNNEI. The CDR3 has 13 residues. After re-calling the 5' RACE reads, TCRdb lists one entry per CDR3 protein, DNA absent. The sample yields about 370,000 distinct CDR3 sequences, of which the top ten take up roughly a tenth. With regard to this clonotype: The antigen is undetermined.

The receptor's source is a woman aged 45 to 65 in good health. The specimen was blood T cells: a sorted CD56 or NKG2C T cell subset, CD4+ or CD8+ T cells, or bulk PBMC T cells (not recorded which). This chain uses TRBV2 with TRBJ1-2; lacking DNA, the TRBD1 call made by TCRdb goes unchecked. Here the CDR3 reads CASSEQGLYGYTF.